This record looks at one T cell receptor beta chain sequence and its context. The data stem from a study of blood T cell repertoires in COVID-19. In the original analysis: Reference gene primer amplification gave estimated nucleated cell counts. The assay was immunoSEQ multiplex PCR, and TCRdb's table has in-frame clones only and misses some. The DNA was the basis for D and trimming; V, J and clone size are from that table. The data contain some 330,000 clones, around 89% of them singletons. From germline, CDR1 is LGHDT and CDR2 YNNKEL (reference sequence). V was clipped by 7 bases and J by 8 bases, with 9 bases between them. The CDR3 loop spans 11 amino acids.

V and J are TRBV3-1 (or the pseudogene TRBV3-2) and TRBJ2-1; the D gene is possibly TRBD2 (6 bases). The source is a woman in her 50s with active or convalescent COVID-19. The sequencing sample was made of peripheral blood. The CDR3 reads CASTSSDEQFF. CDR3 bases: TGTGCCAGCACCTCTAGCGATGAGCAGTTCTTC.